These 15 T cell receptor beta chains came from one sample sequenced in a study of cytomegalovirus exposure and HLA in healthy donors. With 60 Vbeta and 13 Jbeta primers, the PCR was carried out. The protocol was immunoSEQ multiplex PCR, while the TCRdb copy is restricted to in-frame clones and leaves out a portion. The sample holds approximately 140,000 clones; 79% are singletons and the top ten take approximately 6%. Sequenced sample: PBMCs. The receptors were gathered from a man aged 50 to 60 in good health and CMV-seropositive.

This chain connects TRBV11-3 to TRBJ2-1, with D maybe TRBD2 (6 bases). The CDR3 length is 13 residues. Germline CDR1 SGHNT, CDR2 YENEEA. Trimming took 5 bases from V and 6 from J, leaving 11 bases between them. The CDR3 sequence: CASSTGVGNEQFF. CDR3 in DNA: TGTGCCAGCAGCACGGGGGTGGGCAATGAGCAGTTCTTC.

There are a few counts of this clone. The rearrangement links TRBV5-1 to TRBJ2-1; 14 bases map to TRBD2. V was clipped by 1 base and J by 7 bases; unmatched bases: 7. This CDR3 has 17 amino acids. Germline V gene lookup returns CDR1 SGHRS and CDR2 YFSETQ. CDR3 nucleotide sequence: TGCGCCAGCAGCTTGACGGGACTAGCGGGAGTCTGGAATGAGCAGTTCTTC. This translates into CASSLTGLAGVWNEQFF.

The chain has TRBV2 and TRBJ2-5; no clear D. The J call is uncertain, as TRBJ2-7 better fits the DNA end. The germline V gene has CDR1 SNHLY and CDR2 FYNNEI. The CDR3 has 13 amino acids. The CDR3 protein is CASSELNGREQYF. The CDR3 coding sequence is TGTGCCAGCAGTGAACTTAACGGTCGCGAGCAGTACTTC.

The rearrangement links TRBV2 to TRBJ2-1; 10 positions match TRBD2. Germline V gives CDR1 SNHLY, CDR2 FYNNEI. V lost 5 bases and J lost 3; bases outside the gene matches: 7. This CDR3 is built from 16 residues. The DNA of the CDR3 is TGTGCCAGCAGTTCAACTAGCGGGATAGTCTACAATGAGCAGTTCTTC. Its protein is CASSSTSGIVYNEQFF.

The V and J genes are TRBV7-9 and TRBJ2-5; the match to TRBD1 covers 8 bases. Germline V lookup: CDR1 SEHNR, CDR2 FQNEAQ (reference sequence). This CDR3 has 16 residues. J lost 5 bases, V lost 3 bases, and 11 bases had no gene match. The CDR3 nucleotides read TGTGCCAGCAGCTTCCGGACAGGGACCTTAGGGGAGACCCAGTACTTC. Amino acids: CASSFRTGTLGETQYF.

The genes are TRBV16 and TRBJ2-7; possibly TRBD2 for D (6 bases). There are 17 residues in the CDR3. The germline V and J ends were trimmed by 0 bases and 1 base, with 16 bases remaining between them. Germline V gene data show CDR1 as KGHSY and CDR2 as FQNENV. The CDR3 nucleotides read TGTGCCAGCAGCCAATCGCCCGGGACTTCCAAGTCCTACGAGCAGTACTTC. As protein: CASSQSPGTSKSYEQYF.

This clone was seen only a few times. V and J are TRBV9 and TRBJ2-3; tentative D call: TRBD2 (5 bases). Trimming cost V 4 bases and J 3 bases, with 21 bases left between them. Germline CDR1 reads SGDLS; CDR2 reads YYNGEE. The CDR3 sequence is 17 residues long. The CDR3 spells CASSRIGGASGTDTQYF. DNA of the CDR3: TGTGCCAGCAGCCGAATTGGAGGAGCGAGCGGAACAGATACGCAGTATTTT.

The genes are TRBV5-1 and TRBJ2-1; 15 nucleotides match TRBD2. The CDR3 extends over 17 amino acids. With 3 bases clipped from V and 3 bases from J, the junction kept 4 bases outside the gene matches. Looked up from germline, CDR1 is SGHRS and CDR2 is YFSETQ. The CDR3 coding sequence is TGCGCCAGCAGCTCAGGACTAGCGGGAGGGTACTACAATGAGCAGTTCTTC. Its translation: CASSSGLAGGYYNEQFF.

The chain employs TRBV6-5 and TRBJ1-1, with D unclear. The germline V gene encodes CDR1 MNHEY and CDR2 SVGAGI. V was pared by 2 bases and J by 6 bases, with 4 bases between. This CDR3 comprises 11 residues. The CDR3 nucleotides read TGTGCCAGCAGTTACGACTCTGAAGCTTTCTTT. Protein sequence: CASSYDSEAFF.

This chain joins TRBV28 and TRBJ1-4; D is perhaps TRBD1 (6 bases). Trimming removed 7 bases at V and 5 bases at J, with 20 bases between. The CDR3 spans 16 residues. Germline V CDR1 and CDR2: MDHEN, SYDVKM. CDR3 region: CASNSLPGTKNEKLFF. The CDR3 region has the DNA TGTGCCAGCAATTCCCTTCCCGGGACAAAGAATGAAAAACTGTTTTTT. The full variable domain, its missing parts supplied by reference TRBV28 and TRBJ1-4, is DVKVTQSSRYLVKRTGEKVFLECVQDMDHENMFWYRQDPGLGLRLIYFSYDVKMKEKGDIPEGYSVSREKKERFSLILESASTNQTSMYLCASNSLPGTKNEKLFFGSGTQLSVL.

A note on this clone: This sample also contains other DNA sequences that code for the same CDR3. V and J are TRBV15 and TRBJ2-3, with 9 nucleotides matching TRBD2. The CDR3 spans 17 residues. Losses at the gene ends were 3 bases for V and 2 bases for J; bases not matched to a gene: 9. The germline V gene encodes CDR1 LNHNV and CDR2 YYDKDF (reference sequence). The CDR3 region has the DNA TGTGCCACCAGCAGGGTACCAGCGGGAGGCCCCACAGATACGCAGTATTTT. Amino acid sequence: CATSRVPAGGPTDTQYF.

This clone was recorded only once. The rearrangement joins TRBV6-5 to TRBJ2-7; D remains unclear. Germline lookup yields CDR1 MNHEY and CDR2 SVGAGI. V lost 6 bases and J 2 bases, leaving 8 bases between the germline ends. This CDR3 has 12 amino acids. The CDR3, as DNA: TGTGCCAGCAGCAACACAGCCTACGAGCAGTACTTC. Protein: CASSNTAYEQYF.

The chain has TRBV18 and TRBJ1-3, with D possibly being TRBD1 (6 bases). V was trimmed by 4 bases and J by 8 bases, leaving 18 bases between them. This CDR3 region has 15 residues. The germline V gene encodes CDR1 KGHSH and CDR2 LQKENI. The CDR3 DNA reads TGTGCCAGCTCACGGAGAAGGACAGACGAGGACACCATATATTTT. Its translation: CASSRRRTDEDTIYF.

In nucleotides, the CDR3 is TGTGCCAGCAGGACTGGGAGTCGGTTGTTTTTT. It encodes CASRTGSRLFF. The chain recombines TRBV6-5 with TRBJ1-4; D remains unclear. V lost 6 bases to trimming and J lost 15 bases, with 14 bases between them. The CDR3 sequence is 11 residues long. Germline V CDR1 and CDR2: MNHEY, SVGAGI.

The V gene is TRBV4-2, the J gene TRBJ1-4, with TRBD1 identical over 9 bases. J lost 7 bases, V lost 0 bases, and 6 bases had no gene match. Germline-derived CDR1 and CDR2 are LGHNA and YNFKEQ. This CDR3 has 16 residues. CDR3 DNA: TGTGCCAGCAGCCAAGATTATGGGACAGGGCTTGAAAAACTGTTTTTT. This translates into CASSQDYGTGLEKLFF.